This T cell receptor (beta chain) was identified during a study of T-cell reconstitution after alpha-beta-depleted transplantation in children. Ten or more counts support this clonotype. This CDR3 comprises 14 residues. The J segment lost 5 bases and the V segment lost 5 bases, leaving 8 bases of the junction unmatched. Unique molecular identifiers were incorporated into the prepared TCRbeta library. Using its own MiXCR run on the PCR reads, TCRdb lists one record per CDR3 protein. Of 600,000 to 700,000 distinct CDR3 sequences listed, around a sixth were seen once; the top ten hold approximately 1%. Here the sequenced sample was PBMCs from the stem cell graft donor, taken from the stem cell graft. This chain joins TRBV12-3 or TRBV12-4 and TRBJ2-5, with 7 nucleotides matching TRBD2. The clonotype originates from a human donor who donated a stem cell graft to a child with acute myeloid leukemia. CDR3 nucleotides: TGTGCCAGCAGTCGGGTAGCGGGCGGTGAGACCCAGTACTTC. Translation: CASSRVAGGETQYF.